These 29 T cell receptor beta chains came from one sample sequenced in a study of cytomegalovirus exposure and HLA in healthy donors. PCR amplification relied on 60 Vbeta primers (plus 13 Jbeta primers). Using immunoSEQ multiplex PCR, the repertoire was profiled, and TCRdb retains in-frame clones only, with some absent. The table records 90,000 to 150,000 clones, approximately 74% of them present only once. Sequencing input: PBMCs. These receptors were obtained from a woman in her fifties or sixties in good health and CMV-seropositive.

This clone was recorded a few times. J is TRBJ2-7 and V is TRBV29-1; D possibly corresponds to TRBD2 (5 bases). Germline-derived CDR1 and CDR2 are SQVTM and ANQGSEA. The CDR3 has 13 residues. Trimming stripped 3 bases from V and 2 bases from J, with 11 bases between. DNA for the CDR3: TGCAGCGTTGATTATGGAGGAGCCTACGAGCAGTACTTC. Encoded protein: CSVDYGGAYEQYF.

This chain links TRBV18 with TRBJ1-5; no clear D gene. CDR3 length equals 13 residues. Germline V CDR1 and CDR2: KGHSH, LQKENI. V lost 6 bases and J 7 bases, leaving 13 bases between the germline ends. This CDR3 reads CASSRGSGQPQHF. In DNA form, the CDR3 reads TGTGCCAGCTCTCGTGGCTCCGGGCAGCCCCAGCATTTT.

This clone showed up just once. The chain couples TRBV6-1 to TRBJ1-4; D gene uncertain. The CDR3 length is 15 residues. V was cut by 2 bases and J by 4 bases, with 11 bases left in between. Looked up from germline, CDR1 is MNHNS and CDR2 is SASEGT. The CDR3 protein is CASSEMAAFNEKLFF. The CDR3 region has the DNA TGTGCCAGCAGTGAAATGGCGGCTTTTAATGAAAAACTGTTTTTT.

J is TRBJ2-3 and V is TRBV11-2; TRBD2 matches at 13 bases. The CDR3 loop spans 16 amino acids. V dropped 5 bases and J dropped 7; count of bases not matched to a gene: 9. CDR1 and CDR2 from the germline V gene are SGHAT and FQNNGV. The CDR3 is CASSQKTSGGAYTQYF. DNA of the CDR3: TGTGCCAGCAGCCAGAAAACTAGCGGGGGGGCATATACGCAGTATTTT.

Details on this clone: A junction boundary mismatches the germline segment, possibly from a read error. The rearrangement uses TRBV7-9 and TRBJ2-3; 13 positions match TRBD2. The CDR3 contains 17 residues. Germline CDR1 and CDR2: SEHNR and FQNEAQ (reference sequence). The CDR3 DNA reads TGTTCCAGCAGCCTACTAGCGGGGGGGAGTAGCACAGATACGCAGTATTTT. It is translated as CSSSLLAGGSSTDTQYF.

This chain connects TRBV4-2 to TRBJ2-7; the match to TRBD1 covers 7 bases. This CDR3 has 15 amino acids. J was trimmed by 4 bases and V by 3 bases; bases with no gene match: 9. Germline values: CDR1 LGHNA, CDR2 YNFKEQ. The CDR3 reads CASSQNGQANYEQYF. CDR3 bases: TGTGCCAGCAGCCAGAACGGACAGGCGAATTACGAGCAGTACTTC.

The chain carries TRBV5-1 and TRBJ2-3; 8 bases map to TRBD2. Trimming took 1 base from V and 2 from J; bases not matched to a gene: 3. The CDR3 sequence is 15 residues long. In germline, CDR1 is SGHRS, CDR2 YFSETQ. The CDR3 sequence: CASSLSGGNTDTQYF. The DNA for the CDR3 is TGCGCCAGCAGCTTGAGCGGGGGAAACACAGATACGCAGTATTTT. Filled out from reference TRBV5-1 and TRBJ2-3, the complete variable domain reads KAGVTQTPRYLIKTRGQQVTLSCSPISGHRSVSWYQQTPGQGLQFLFEYFSETQRNKGNFPGRFSGRQFSNSRSEMNVSTLELGDSALYLCASSLSGGNTDTQYFGPGTRLTVL.

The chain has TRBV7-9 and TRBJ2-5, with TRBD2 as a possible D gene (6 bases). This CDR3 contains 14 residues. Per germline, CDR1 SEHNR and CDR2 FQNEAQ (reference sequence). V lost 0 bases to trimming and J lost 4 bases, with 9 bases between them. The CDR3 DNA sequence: TGTGCCAGCAGCTTAGCGGGTAGCGGAGAGACCCAGTACTTC. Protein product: CASSLAGSGETQYF.

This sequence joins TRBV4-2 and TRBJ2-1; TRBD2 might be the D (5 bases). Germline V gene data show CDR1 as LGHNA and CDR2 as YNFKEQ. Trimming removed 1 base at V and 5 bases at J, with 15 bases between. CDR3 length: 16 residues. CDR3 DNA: TGTGCCAGCAGCCAAGTTACGCTAGCAATTGACAATGAGCAGTTCTTC. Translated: CASSQVTLAIDNEQFF.

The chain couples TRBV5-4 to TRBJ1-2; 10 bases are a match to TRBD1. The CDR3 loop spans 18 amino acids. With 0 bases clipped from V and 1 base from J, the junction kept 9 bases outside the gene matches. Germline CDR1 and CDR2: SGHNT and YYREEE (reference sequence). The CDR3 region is CASSLGGQGFNGNYGYTF. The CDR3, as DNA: TGTGCCAGCAGCTTGGGGGGACAGGGGTTTAATGGTAACTATGGCTACACCTTC.

The chain's CDR3 is CASSLPTGMRYGYTF. As DNA, the CDR3 is TGTGCCAGCAGTTTGCCGACAGGGATGCGGTATGGCTACACCTTC. This sequence joins TRBV28 and TRBJ1-2; the match to TRBD1 covers 7 bases. The germline V gene encodes CDR1 MDHEN and CDR2 SYDVKM. After removal of 3 bases from V and 5 bases from J, the junction contained 9 bases not matched to a gene. The CDR3 is made up of 15 amino acids.

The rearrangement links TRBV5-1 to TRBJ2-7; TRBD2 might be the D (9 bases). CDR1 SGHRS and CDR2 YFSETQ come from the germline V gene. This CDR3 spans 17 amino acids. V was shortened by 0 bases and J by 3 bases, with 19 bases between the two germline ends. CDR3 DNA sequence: TGCGCCAGCAGCTTGGGTAGCGGGAGTGACAGGGGCTACGAGCAGTACTTC. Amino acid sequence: CASSLGSGSDRGYEQYF.

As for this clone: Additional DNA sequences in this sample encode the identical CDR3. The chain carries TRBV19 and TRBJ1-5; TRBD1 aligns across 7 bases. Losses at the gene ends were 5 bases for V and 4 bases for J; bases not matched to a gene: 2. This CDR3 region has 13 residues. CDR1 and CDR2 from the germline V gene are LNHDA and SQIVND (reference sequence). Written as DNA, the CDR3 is TGTGCCAGTAGTCCAGGGGGTAATCAGCCCCAGCATTTT. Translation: CASSPGGNQPQHF.

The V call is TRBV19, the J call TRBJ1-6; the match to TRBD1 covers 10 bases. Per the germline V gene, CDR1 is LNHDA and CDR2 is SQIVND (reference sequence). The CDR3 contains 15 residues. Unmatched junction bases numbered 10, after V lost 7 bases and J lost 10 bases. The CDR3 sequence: CASTISGTGASPLHF. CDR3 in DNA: TGTGCCAGTACCATTAGTGGGACAGGGGCCTCACCCCTCCACTTT. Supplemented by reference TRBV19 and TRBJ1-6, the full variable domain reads DGGITQSPKYLFRKEGQNVTLSCEQNLNHDAMYWYRQDPGQGLRLIYYSQIVNDFQKGDIAEGYSVSREKKESFPLTVTSAQKNPTAFYLCASTISGTGASPLHFGNGTRLTVT.

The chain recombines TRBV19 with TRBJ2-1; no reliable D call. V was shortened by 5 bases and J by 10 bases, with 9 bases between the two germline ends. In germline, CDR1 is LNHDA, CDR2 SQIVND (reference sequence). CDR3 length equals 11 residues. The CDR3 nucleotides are TGTGCCAGTAGTTTTATGGCCGAGCAGTTCTTC. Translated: CASSFMAEQFF. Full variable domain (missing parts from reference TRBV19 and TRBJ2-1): DGGITQSPKYLFRKEGQNVTLSCEQNLNHDAMYWYRQDPGQGLRLIYYSQIVNDFQKGDIAEGYSVSREKKESFPLTVTSAQKNPTAFYLCASSFMAEQFFGPGTRLTVL.

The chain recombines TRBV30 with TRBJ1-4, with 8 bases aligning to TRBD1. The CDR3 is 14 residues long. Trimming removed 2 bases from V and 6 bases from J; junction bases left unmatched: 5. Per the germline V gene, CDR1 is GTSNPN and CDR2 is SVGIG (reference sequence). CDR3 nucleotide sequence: TGTGCCTGGAGTTTGGCGACAGGGGATGAAAAACTGTTTTTT. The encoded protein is CAWSLATGDEKLFF.

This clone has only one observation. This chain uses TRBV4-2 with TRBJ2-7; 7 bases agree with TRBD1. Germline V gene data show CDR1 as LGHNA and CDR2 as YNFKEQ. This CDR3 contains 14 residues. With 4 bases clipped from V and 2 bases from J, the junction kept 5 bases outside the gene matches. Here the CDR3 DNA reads TGTGCCAGCAGCCCCAGGGGGAGTACCTACGAGCAGTACTTC. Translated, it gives CASSPRGSTYEQYF.

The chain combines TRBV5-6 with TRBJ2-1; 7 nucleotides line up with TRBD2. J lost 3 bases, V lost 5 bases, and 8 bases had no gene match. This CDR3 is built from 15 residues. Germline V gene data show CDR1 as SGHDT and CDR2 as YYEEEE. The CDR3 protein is CASRSSGGLYNEQFF. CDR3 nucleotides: TGTGCCAGCAGATCTAGCGGCGGCCTCTACAATGAGCAGTTCTTC.

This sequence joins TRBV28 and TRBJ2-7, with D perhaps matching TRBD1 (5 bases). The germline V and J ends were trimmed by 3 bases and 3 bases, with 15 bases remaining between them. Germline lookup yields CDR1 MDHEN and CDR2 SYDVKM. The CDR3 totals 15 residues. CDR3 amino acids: CASSLFWQGLYEQYF. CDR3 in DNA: TGTGCCAGCAGTTTGTTCTGGCAGGGCCTCTACGAGCAGTACTTC. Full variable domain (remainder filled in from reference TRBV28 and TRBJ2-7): DVKVTQSSRYLVKRTGEKVFLECVQDMDHENMFWYRQDPGLGLRLIYFSYDVKMKEKGDIPEGYSVSREKKERFSLILESASTNQTSMYLCASSLFWQGLYEQYFGPGTRLTVT.

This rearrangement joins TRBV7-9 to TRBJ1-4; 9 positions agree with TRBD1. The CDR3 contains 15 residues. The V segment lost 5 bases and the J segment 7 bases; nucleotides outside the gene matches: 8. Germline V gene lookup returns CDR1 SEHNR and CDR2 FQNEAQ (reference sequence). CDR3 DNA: TGTGCCAGCAGCCACGCGGGACAGGGAGGTGAAAAACTGTTTTTT. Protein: CASSHAGQGGEKLFF.

Written as DNA, the CDR3 is TGCGCCAGCAGCTTGGTTAGGGGCAAGGGGGAGACCCAGTACTTC. Translating gives CASSLVRGKGETQYF. The chain couples TRBV5-1 to TRBJ2-5; a possible D gene is TRBD1 (5 bases). V was shortened by 0 bases and J by 5 bases, with 14 bases between the two germline ends. The CDR3 is 15 residues long. In germline, CDR1 is SGHRS, CDR2 YFSETQ.

This chain's CDR3 is CAWRYGTSNNEQFF. The CDR3 nucleotides read TGTGCCTGGAGGTACGGGACTAGCAACAATGAGCAGTTCTTC. The chain couples TRBV30 to TRBJ2-1; 9 bases are shared with TRBD2. With V trimmed by 3 bases and J by 5 bases, 5 bases remained unmatched. Germline V gene lookup returns CDR1 GTSNPN and CDR2 SVGIG (reference sequence). CDR3 length: 14 amino acids.

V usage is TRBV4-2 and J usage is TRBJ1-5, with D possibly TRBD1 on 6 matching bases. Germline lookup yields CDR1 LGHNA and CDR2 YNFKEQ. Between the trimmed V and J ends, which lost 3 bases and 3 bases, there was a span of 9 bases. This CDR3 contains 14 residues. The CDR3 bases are TGTGCCAGCAGCCAGGACAGCAACAATCAGCCCCAGCATTTT. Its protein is CASSQDSNNQPQHF.

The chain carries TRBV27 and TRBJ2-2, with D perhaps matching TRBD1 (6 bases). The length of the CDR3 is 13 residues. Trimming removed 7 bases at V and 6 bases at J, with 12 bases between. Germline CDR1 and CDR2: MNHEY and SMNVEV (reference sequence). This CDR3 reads CASTHRESGELFF. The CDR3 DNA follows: TGTGCCAGCACCCACAGGGAGTCCGGGGAGCTGTTTTTT.

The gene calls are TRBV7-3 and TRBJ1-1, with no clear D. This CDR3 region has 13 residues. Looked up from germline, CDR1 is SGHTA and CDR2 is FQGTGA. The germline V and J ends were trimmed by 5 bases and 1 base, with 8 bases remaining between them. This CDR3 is CASSLTRNTEAFF. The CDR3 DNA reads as TGTGCCAGCAGCCTCACAAGGAACACTGAAGCTTTCTTT.

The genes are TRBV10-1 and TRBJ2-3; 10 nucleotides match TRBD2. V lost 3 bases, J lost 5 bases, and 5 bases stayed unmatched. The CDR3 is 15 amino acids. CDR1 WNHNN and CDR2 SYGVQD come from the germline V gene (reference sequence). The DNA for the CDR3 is TGCGCCAGCAGTGATCTAGCGGGGGATCAAGATACGCAGTATTTT. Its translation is CASSDLAGDQDTQYF.

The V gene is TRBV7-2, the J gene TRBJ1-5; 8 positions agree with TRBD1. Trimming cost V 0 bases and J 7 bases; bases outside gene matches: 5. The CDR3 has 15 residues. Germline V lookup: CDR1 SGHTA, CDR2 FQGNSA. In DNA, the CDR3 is TGTGCCAGCAGCTTAGCCGGACAGGGATGGCAGCCCCAGCATTTT. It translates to CASSLAGQGWQPQHF.

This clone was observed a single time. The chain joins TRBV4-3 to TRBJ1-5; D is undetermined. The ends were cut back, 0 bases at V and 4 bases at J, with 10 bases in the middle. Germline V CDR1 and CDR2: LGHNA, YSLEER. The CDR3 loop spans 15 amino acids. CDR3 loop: CASSQDWAGNQPQHF. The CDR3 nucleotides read TGCGCCAGCAGCCAAGATTGGGCGGGTAATCAGCCCCAGCATTTT.

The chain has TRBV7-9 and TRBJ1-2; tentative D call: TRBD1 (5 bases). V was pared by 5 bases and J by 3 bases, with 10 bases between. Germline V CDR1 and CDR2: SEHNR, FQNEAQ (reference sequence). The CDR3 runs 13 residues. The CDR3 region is CASSGGTDYGYTF. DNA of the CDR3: TGTGCCAGCAGCGGCGGGACCGACTATGGCTACACCTTC.